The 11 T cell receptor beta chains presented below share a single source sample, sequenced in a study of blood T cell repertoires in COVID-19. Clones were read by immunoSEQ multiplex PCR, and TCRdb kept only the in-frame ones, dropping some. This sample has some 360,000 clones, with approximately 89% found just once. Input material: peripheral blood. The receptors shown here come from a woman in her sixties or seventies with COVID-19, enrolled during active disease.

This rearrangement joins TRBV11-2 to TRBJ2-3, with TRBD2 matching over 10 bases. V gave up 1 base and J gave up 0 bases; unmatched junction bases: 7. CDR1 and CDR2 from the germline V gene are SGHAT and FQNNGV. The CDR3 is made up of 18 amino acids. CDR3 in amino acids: CASSLAGLAGASTDTQYF. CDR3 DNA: TGTGCCAGCAGCTTAGCGGGGCTAGCGGGGGCTAGCACAGATACGCAGTATTTT.

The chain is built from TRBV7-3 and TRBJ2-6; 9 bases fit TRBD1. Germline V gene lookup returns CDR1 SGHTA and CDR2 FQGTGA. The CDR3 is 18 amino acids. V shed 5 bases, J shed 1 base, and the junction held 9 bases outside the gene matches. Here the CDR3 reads CASSPNAGQGSGANVLTF. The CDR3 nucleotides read TGTGCCAGCAGCCCAAACGCGGGACAGGGTTCTGGGGCCAACGTCCTGACTTTC.

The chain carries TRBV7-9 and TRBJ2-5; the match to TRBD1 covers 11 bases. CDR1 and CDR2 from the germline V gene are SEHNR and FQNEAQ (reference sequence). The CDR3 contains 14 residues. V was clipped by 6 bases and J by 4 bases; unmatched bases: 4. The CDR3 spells CASRGQGVLETQYF. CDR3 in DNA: TGTGCCAGCAGGGGACAGGGGGTGTTAGAGACCCAGTACTTC.

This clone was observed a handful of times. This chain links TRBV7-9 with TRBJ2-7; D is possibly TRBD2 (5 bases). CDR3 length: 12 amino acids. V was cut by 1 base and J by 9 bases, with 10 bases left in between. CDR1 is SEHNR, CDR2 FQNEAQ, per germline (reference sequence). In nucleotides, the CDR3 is TGTGCCAGCAGCTTAGATGAGGGCGTGCAGTACTTC. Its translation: CASSLDEGVQYF. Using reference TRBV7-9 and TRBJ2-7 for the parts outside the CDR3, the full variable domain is DTGVSQNPRHKITKRGQNVTFRCDPISEHNRLYWYRQTLGQGPEFLTYFQNEAQLEKSRLLSDRFSAERPKGSFSTLEIQRTEQGDSAMYLCASSLDEGVQYFGPGTRLTVT.

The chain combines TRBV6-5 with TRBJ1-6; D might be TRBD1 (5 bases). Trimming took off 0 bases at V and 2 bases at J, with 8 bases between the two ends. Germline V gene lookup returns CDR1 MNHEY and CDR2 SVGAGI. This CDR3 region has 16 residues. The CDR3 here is CASSYSGGAYNSPLHF. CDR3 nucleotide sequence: TGTGCCAGCAGTTACTCCGGGGGGGCCTATAATTCACCCCTCCACTTT.

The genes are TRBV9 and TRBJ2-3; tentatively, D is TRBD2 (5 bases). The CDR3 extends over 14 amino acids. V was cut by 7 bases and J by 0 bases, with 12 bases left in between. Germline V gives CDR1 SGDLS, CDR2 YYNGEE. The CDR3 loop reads CASGTSGSTDTQYF. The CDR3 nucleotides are TGTGCCAGCGGAACGAGCGGAAGCACAGATACGCAGTATTTT.

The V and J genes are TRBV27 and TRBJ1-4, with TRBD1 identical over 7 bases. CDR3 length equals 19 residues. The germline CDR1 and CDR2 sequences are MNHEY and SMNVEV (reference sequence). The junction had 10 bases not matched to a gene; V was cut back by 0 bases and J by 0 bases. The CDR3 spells CASSLSILTGTATNEKLFF. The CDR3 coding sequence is TGTGCCAGCAGTTTATCGATCTTGACAGGGACGGCAACTAATGAAAAACTGTTTTTT.

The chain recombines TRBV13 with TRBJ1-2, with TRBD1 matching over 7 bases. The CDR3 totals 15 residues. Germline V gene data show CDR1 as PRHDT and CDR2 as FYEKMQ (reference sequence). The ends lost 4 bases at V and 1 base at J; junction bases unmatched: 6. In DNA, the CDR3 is TGTGCCAGCAGCTGGGGCAACAGGGGTAACTATGGCTACACCTTC. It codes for CASSWGNRGNYGYTF.

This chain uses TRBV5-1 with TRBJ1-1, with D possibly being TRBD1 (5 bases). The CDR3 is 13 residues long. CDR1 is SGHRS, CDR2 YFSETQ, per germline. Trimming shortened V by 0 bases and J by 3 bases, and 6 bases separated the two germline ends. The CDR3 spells CASSLEQDTEAFF. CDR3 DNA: TGCGCCAGCAGCTTGGAACAGGACACTGAAGCTTTCTTT.

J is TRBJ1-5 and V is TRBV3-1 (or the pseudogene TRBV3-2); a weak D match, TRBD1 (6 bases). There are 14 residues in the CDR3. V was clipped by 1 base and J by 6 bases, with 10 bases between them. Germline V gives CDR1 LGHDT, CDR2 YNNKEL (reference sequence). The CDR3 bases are TGTGCCAGCAGCCAAGCGGAAGGGGGTCAGCCCCAGCATTTT. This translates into CASSQAEGGQPQHF.

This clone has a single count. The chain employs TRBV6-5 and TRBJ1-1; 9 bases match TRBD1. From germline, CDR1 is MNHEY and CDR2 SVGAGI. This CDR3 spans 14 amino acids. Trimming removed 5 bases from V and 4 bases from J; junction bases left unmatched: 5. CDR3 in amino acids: CASSNGQGPTEAFF. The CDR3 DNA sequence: TGTGCCAGCAGTAACGGACAGGGGCCCACTGAAGCTTTCTTT.